The TCR beta chain under discussion was sequenced for a study of blood T cell repertoires in COVID-19. The table came from immunoSEQ multiplex PCR; TCRdb's copy has only in-frame clones and leaves some out. In the table there are 200,000 to 250,000 clones, roughly 84% of which are singletons. Germline CDR1 and CDR2: SGHTA and FQGNSA. V was cut by 4 bases and J by 5 bases, with 14 bases left in between. CDR3 size: 14 residues. This chain joins TRBV7-2 and TRBJ2-5, with unresolved D. This clonotype originated in a woman aged 40 to 50 who had recovered from COVID-19. The sequencing input was PBMCs or T cells enriched from blood (not recorded which). The CDR3 loop reads CASSSPASPETQYF. CDR3 sequence (DNA): TGTGCCAGCAGCTCGCCTGCGAGCCCGGAGACCCAGTACTTC.